Presented here are 15 T cell receptor beta chains from one specimen sequenced in a study of blood T cell repertoires in COVID-19. This table comes from immunoSEQ multiplex PCR, and its TCRdb copy is limited to in-frame clones, with some not included. The sample has roughly 520,000 clones, roughly 90% seen once. The material sequenced was PBMCs or T cells enriched from blood (not recorded which). The receptors derive from a woman aged 40-49 years who had recovered from COVID-19.

The chain has TRBV6-2 or TRBV6-3 and TRBJ1-1, with 9 bases matching TRBD1. Per the germline V gene, CDR1 is MNHEY and CDR2 is SVGEGT. The CDR3 is made up of 17 amino acids. Losses at the gene ends were 0 bases for V and 5 bases for J; bases not matched to a gene: 10. The CDR3 region is CASSYSIVQGAATEAFF. CDR3 coding DNA: TGTGCCAGCAGTTACTCGATAGTACAGGGGGCGGCTACTGAAGCTTTCTTT.

CDR3 in DNA: TGTGCCACCAGCAGAGTATTGGCGGGAGGGCCTGAGCAGTACTTC. Translated, it gives CATSRVLAGGPEQYF. This chain uses TRBV15 with TRBJ2-7; 9 bases map to TRBD2. J was trimmed by 7 bases and V by 1 base; bases with no gene match: 8. This CDR3 region has 15 residues. The germline CDR1 and CDR2 sequences are LNHNV and YYDKDF (reference sequence).

The chain joins TRBV5-6 to TRBJ2-7; 8 positions match TRBD2. This CDR3 spans 16 amino acids. Unmatched junction bases numbered 13, after V lost 6 bases and J lost 2 bases. Per the germline V gene, CDR1 is SGHDT and CDR2 is YYEEEE. CDR3 in amino acids: CASNDVSGKRTYEQYF. The DNA of the CDR3 is TGTGCCAGCAATGACGTTAGCGGGAAGAGAACCTACGAGCAGTACTTC.

This chain connects TRBV19 to TRBJ2-7; 10 nucleotides match TRBD1. The junction had 4 bases not matched to a gene; V was cut back by 5 bases and J by 3 bases. Germline values: CDR1 LNHDA, CDR2 SQIVND (reference sequence). The CDR3 is 14 amino acids. This CDR3 is CASSPGTGVYEQYF. The CDR3 nucleotides read TGTGCCAGTAGTCCCGGGACAGGGGTCTACGAGCAGTACTTC.

As regards this clone: Other DNA sequences of this sample code for an identical CDR3. V gene TRBV6-5 combines with J gene TRBJ2-7, with a weak D call TRBD1 (6 bases). Deletions cut 2 bases from V and 1 base from J, with 6 bases between. Germline V CDR1 and CDR2: MNHEY, SVGAGI. CDR3 length equals 13 residues. CDR3 residues: CASSYTGSYEQYF. Written as DNA, the CDR3 is TGTGCCAGCAGTTACACAGGGTCCTACGAGCAGTACTTC.

V gene TRBV6-2 or TRBV6-3 combines with J gene TRBJ2-5; 8 nucleotides match TRBD2. The CDR3 loop spans 18 amino acids. From germline, CDR1 is MNHEY and CDR2 SVGEGT. V lost 5 bases, J lost 1 base, and 15 bases stayed unmatched. CDR3 nucleotide sequence: TGTGCCAGCAGTGACGGAGCTGCAGCGGGAGTGGGCCAAGAGACCCAGTACTTC. It translates to CASSDGAAAGVGQETQYF.

This chain uses TRBV14 with TRBJ1-2; D is possibly TRBD1 (6 bases). V lost 8 bases to trimming and J lost 2 bases, with 9 bases between them. CDR3 size: 12 residues. CDR1 and CDR2 from the germline V gene are SGHDN and FVKESK. The CDR3 bases are TGTGCCAGCGGGGGCTGGAACTATGGCTACACCTTC. It yields the protein CASGGWNYGYTF.

The gene calls are TRBV10-1 and TRBJ2-1, with TRBD1 matching over 11 bases. J gave up 3 bases and V 6 bases, and 7 bases lay outside the gene matches. The CDR3 runs 16 residues. Per germline, CDR1 WNHNN and CDR2 SYGVQD (reference sequence). The CDR3 is CASRKTGTGGYNEQFF. The DNA of the CDR3 is TGCGCCAGCAGGAAAACCGGGACAGGGGGCTACAATGAGCAGTTCTTC.

The V call is TRBV7-2, the J call TRBJ2-1; D might be TRBD2 (5 bases). V lost 0 bases to trimming and J lost 8 bases, with 11 bases between them. Germline CDR1 reads SGHTA; CDR2 reads FQGNSA. The CDR3 has 14 residues. CDR3 in DNA: TGTGCCAGCAGCTTAGCTCGACTATCCTATGAGCAGTTCTTC. As protein: CASSLARLSYEQFF.

The sample holds one count of this clone. The chain combines TRBV6-5 with TRBJ1-1; TRBD1 is a possible D gene (6 bases). The CDR3 is 15 residues long. CDR1 and CDR2 (germline): MNHEY, SVGAGI. V was clipped by 6 bases and J by 1 base, with 15 bases between them. The CDR3 is CASRKTGHSNTEAFF. Here the CDR3 DNA reads TGTGCCAGCAGAAAGACGGGACATTCGAACACTGAAGCTTTCTTT.

The chain is built from TRBV7-8 and TRBJ2-2; D is possibly TRBD1 (5 bases). Trimming pared 1 base from V and 17 bases from J, leaving 17 bases between. The CDR3 is 13 residues long. Germline-derived CDR1 and CDR2 are SGHVS and FQNEAQ. Here the CDR3 reads CASSLGGEAGLFF. DNA of the CDR3: TGTGCCAGCAGCTTAGGCGGTGAGGCAGGGCTCTTTTTT.

V usage is TRBV23-1 and J usage is TRBJ1-1; TRBD1 is a possible D gene (6 bases). TRBV23-1 is sorted into the ORF group, with uncertain function. The CDR3 contains 15 residues. V was pared by 8 bases and J by 1 base, with 17 bases between. CDR3 region: CASRTRGGGNTEAFF. The CDR3 bases are TGCGCCAGCCGTACACGGGGAGGGGGGAACACTGAAGCTTTCTTT.

The chain is built from TRBV19 and TRBJ1-2; D is unresolved. In germline, CDR1 is LNHDA, CDR2 SQIVND (reference sequence). V was pared by 2 bases and J by 0 bases, with 7 bases between. This CDR3 contains 14 residues. CDR3 protein: CASSITGTNYGYTF. The CDR3 DNA reads as TGTGCCAGTAGTATAACGGGTACTAACTATGGCTACACCTTC.

The rearrangement joins TRBV4-3 to TRBJ2-1, with D perhaps TRBD1 (6 bases). Germline-derived CDR1 and CDR2 are LGHNA and YSLEER. The CDR3 is 14 amino acids. Trimming cost V 0 bases and J 9 bases, with 12 bases left between them. This CDR3 is CASSQERGLGEQFF. The CDR3, as DNA: TGCGCCAGCAGCCAAGAGAGGGGGTTGGGTGAGCAGTTCTTC.

The chain links TRBV18 to TRBJ1-1; 9 bases align to TRBD1. V dropped 6 bases and J dropped 7; count of bases not matched to a gene: 0. The CDR3 contains 11 residues. The germline CDR1 and CDR2 sequences are KGHSH and LQKENI. The CDR3 loop reads CASSDRGEAFF. DNA of the CDR3: TGTGCCAGCTCGGACAGGGGTGAAGCTTTCTTT.